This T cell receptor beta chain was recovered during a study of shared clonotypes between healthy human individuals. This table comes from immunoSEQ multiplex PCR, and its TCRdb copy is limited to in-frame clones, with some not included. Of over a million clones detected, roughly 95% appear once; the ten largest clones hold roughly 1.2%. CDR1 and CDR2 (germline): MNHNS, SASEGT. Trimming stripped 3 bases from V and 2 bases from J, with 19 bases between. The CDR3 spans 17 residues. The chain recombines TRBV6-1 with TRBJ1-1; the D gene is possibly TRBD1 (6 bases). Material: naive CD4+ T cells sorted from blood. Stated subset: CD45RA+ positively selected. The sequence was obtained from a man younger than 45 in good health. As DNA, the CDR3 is TGTGCCAGCAGTGAGCCATCACGGGGGCGGGGAAACACTGAAGCTTTCTTT. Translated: CASSEPSRGRGNTEAFF.